These 2 T cell receptor beta chains share one sample of origin, sequenced in a study of T-cell memory formation after mild COVID-19. MiXCR was run by TCRdb on the 5' RACE reads, yielding one entry per CDR3 protein. The sample carries around 200,000 distinct CDR3 sequences, roughly 30% recorded once. Specimen: PBMCs or a T cell subset sorted from them (not recorded which). Every receptor here comes from an adult woman who had mild COVID-19 (a few samples of this study predate the infection). Cell type and time point are not known.

CDR3 in DNA: TGCGCCAGCAGCTTGGTTGGGAACACAGGGCGAAGTGGCTACACCTTC. Its translation: CASSLVGNTGRSGYTF. The chain links TRBV5-1 to TRBJ1-2; a possible D gene is TRBD1 (6 bases). Looked up from germline, CDR1 is SGHRS and CDR2 is YFSETQ. The V and J ends lost 0 bases and 7 bases respectively, with 19 bases between them. The CDR3 is 16 amino acids. Complete variable domain (other parts from reference TRBV5-1 and TRBJ1-2): KAGVTQTPRYLIKTRGQQVTLSCSPISGHRSVSWYQQTPGQGLQFLFEYFSETQRNKGNFPGRFSGRQFSNSRSEMNVSTLELGDSALYLCASSLVGNTGRSGYTFGSGTRLTVV.

This rearrangement joins TRBV9 to TRBJ1-1; D is undetermined. The CDR3 is made up of 14 amino acids. Germline V gene sequence: CDR1 SGDLS, CDR2 YYNGEE. Trimming cost V 0 bases and J 1 base, with 7 bases left between them. CDR3 sequence: CASSVEGANTEAFF. The CDR3 DNA sequence: TGTGCCAGCAGCGTAGAGGGAGCGAACACTGAAGCTTTCTTT. Filled out from reference TRBV9 and TRBJ1-1, the complete variable domain reads DSGVTQTPKHLITATGQRVTLRCSPRSGDLSVYWYQQSLDQGLQFLIQYYNGEERAKGNILERFSAQQFPDLHSELNLSSLELGDSALYFCASSVEGANTEAFFGQGTRLTVV.